This TCR beta chain was documented in a study of T cells in localized non-small cell lung cancer. The study's findings and limits: A single tumor region was sequenced, leaving heterogeneity possible.

Trimming left V 7 bases short and J 5 bases short, with 15 bases between. This CDR3 is built from 14 residues. Per germline, CDR1 MDHEN and CDR2 SYDVKM. Measured with immunoSEQ multiplex PCR; TCRdb has only the in-frame clones, and not every one. The data hold several thousand clones, with roughly 59% observed a single time. Remarks on this clone: Antigen: not known.

This chain links TRBV28 with TRBJ2-1; D perhaps matches TRBD2 (6 bases). The source of this sequence is a male donor older than 55 with stage I squamous cell lung carcinoma. The sample in question was lymph node tissue, obtained before any cancer treatment. In nucleotides, the CDR3 is TGTGCCAGCAATAGAGCGGGCGCCGACAATGAGCAGTTCTTC. It translates to CASNRAGADNEQFF.